These T cell receptor beta chains were read from a single sample in a study of identical twins. TCRdb reprocessed the 5' RACE reads with MiXCR, giving one entry per CDR3 protein. This repertoire shows more than 1.5 million distinct CDR3 sequences, about 32% found once; its top ten account for under 0.35%. Sequenced input: cord blood. The receptors here all came from a newborn girl in good health. CDR3s include the opening cysteine and the closing phenylalanine or tryptophan. D genes are given only for firm matches. Not every row has a clone size; where given, it reads once, few, many or a size class.

>TRBD2|TRBV24-1|TRBJ2-1|.
CATSASGGYNNEQFF
TGTGCCACCAGTGCTAGCGGGGGGTATAACAATGAGCAGTTCTTC
>TRBD1|TRBV12-3/TRBV12-4|TRBJ2-5|many
CASSRPITGAQETQYF
TGTGCCAGCAGTCGCCCCATTACAGGGGCTCAAGAGACCCAGTACTTC
>.|TRBV11-2|TRBJ2-3|.
CASSLPGLVTDTQYF
TGTGCCAGCAGCTTACCAGGGTTGGTCACAGATACGCAGTATTTT
>.|TRBV29-1|TRBJ1-1|many
CSVERVLNTEAFF
TGCAGCGTTGAAAGGGTCTTGAACACTGAAGCTTTCTTT
>TRBD2|TRBV3-1|TRBJ2-1|.
CASKGLREQFF
TGTGCCAGCAAGGGACTACGGGAGCAGTTCTTC
>.|TRBV27|TRBJ2-7|few
CASSSGLATNTYEQYF
TGTGCCAGCAGTTCCGGCCTAGCGACTAACACCTACGAGCAGTACTTC
>.|TRBV10-3|TRBJ1-1|few
CAITPSVSSSLNTEAFF
TGTGCCATCACTCCGTCAGTTTCCTCCTCTTTGAACACTGAAGCTTTCTTT
>.|TRBV7-2|TRBJ1-5|.
CASSFRAYRGNQPQHF
TGTGCCAGCAGCTTTAGAGCGTACAGGGGCAATCAGCCCCAGCATTTT
>TRBD1|TRBV27|TRBJ1-2|few
CASSPTGVFGYTF
TGTGCCAGCAGTCCGACAGGGGTTTTTGGCTACACCTTC
>.|TRBV2|TRBJ1-5|.
CASSEVWGNQPQHF
TGTGCCAGCAGTGAAGTTTGGGGCAATCAGCCCCAGCATTTT
>TRBD2|TRBV10-3|TRBJ2-1|.
CAISEGGLGSGNEQFF
TGTGCCATCAGCGAGGGGGGACTAGGTTCCGGGAATGAGCAGTTCTTC
>.|TRBV20-1|TRBJ2-7|few
CSAINAGPSGEQYF
TGCAGTGCTATAAATGCGGGACCAAGTGGGGAGCAGTACTTC
>TRBD1|TRBV4-2|TRBJ1-2|.
CASSQDLVGQGAQGYTF
TGTGCCAGCAGCCAAGATTTGGTAGGGCAGGGGGCGCAAGGCTACACCTTC
>.|TRBV7-2|TRBJ2-7|few
CASSQRPQGYEQYF
TGTGCCAGCAGCCAGAGGCCCCAGGGCTACGAGCAGTACTTC
>.|TRBV2|TRBJ1-5|.
CASSDSPSQPQHF
TGTGCCAGCAGTGACAGTCCTAGTCAGCCCCAGCATTTT
>.|TRBV20-1|TRBJ2-1|many
CSAPDSGGAYNEQFF
TGCAGTGCTCCCGACTCTGGCGGGGCCTACAATGAGCAGTTCTTC
>.|TRBV10-1|TRBJ1-4|.
CASSESGAPDEKLFF
TGCGCCAGCAGTGAGTCGGGGGCGCCGGATGAAAAACTGTTTTTT
>.|TRBV12-3/TRBV12-4|TRBJ1-2|.
CASSFDSLWGYTF
TGTGCCAGCAGTTTCGACTCCTTGTGGGGCTACACCTTC
>.|TRBV11-1|TRBJ2-7|.
CASSSSERGHYEQYF
TGTGCCAGCAGCTCTTCAGAGCGGGGACACTACGAGCAGTACTTC
>TRBD1|TRBV24-1|TRBJ2-2|.
CATSEQTGTGGNTGELFF
TGTGCCACCAGTGAGCAAACCGGGACAGGGGGGAACACCGGGGAGCTGTTTTTT
>.|TRBV4-1|TRBJ2-6|few
CASTHGLTSNGANVLTF
TGCGCCAGCACCCATGGTCTCACTAGCAACGGGGCCAACGTCCTGACTTTC
>.|TRBV29-1|TRBJ2-7|.
CSVQESSYEQYF
TGCAGCGTCCAGGAGAGCTCCTACGAGCAGTACTTC
>TRBD2|TRBV20-1|TRBJ2-7|few
CSAKGLAEYNEQYF
TGTAGTGCTAAAGGACTAGCGGAATACAATGAGCAGTACTTC
>TRBD1|TRBV7-2|TRBJ2-1|.
CASSTRTGPRFF
TGTGCCAGCAGCACGCGGACAGGCCCTCGGTTCTTC
>TRBD2|TRBV4-1|TRBJ2-3|.
CASSQDFPSGVRNTQYF
TGCGCCAGCAGCCAAGATTTTCCCAGCGGGGTGAGGAATACGCAGTATTTT
>.|TRBV20-1|TRBJ2-1|.
CSARGGTPLNEQFF
TGCAGTGCTAGAGGCGGGACTCCTCTCAATGAGCAGTTCTTC
>.|TRBV6-6|TRBJ1-4|.
CASSLPQGGNEKLFF
TGTGCCAGCAGTCTCCCACAGGGAGGGAATGAAAAACTGTTTTTT